This TCR beta chain was sequenced during a study of T cells in Graves' hyperthyroidism and ophthalmopathy. Amplified TCR beta CDR3 regions came from RNA transcripts. A set of HTBI primers served as the primers for a first-round RT-PCR of the TCR CDR3. TCRdb re-analysed the multiplex PCR reads in MiXCR, keeping a single row per CDR3 protein. This table has 750,000 to 950,000 distinct CDR3 sequences, around 38% appearing once. The CDR3 is 13 residues long. Germline CDR1 and CDR2: SQVTM and ANQGSEA. The V end lost 4 bases, the J end lost 2 bases, and 8 bases lay between the germline ends. This clonotype has ten or more counts.

This chain joins TRBV29-1 and TRBJ1-4, with a tentative D call TRBD1 (6 bases). This clonotype was obtained from a man between 18 and 29 years old with Graves' hyperthyroidism. Sequencing used blood. CDR3 residues: CSVVQGTNEKLFF. CDR3 DNA sequence: TGCAGCGTTGTACAGGGCACTAATGAAAAACTGTTTTTT. The variable domain in full, completed from reference TRBV29-1 and TRBJ1-4, reads SAVISQKPSRDICQRGTSLTIQCQVDSQVTMMFWYRQQPGQSLTLIATANQGSEATYESGFVIDKFPISRPNLTFSTLTVSNMSPEDSSIYLCSVVQGTNEKLFFGSGTQLSVL.